The subject of this entry is one T cell receptor beta chain. It lacks a known antigen. Base qualities are not provided; no much larger clone lies one nucleotide away. This entry is derived from a study of T cell changes during pregnancy in multiple sclerosis (dated by TCRdb to about 2019). General notes on the study: In women with multiple sclerosis, the researchers looked at how the T cell repertoire shifted as pregnancy progressed.

Receptor libraries were prepared by the immunoSEQ multiplex PCR assay. TCRdb took over this immuneACCESS table, retaining in-frame rearrangements with V and J assigned. Such tables are incomplete; in checked studies, under half of the missing clones stem from an unresolved V gene, and the remainder is unexplained. This sample holds 50,000 to 65,000 clones; under 95% were observed only once. Of the sample, more than 3% is held by the ten largest clones. Reading the germline V gene gives CDR1 ENHRY and CDR2 SYGVKD. V loses 9 bases, J loses 0 bases, and the germline ends lie 11 bases apart. Its CDR3 holds 13 amino acids, cysteine through phenylalanine. Just CDR3 DNA is preserved here, 39 bases in frame from base 1.

Specimen: CD8+ T cells from peripheral blood mononuclear cells, collected in the second trimester of pregnancy. Recombination linked TRBV10-3 to TRBJ1-2; tentative D gene TRBD1, with 5 bases matching. The source of this sequence is a female donor with multiple sclerosis, enrolled in a pregnancy study. This receptor has the CDR3 CAMGGDANYGYTF. The DNA sequence is TGTGCCATGGGGGGAGACGCTAACTATGGCTACACCTTC.